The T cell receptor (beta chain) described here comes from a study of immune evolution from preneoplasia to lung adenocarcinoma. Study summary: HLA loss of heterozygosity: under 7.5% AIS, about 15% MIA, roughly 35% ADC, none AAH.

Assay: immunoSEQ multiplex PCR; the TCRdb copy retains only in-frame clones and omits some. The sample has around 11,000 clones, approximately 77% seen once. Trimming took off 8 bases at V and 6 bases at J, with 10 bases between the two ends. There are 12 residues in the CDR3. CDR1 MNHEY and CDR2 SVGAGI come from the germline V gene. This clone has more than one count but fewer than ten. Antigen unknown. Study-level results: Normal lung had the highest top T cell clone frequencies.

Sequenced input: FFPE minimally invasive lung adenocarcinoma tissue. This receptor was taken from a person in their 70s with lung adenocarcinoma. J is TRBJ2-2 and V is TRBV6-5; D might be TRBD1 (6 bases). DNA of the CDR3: TGTGCCAGCGTAGGGGGTCCCGGGGAGCTGTTTTTT. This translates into CASVGGPGELFF.